This is a list of T cell receptor beta chains from one sample in a study of identical twins. TCRdb reanalysed the 5' RACE reads using MiXCR and keeps one entry per CDR3 protein. The table includes 450,000 to 500,000 distinct CDR3 sequences, approximately 15% detected once. This sample also appeared in a second study, on yellow fever vaccine responses in identical twins.

The specimen was CD4+ T cells sorted from blood. The receptors shown here come from a woman aged 18 to 35 in good health. The CDR3 runs from the conserved cysteine through the conserved F or W. The size field is filled for only some rows; it gives once, few, many or a size class.

TRBV20-1	many	CSAGGGSGANVLTF
TRBV6-1	few	CASSEAWSYGYTF
TRBV29-1	few	CSVVKGARGTEAFF
TRBV28	NA	CASSLPTGSGETQYF
TRBV10-2	NA	CASRDYQGPRELFF
TRBV20-1	many	CSARDYWTGGSYEQYF
TRBV20-1	many	CSALRGAGGQGDTQYF
TRBV25-1	NA	CASSEQGRTNTEAFF
TRBV5-1	many	CASSSQAGYEQYF
TRBV5-1	few	CASRLYRGPGTDTQYF
TRBV7-2	NA	CASSLKVEQYF
TRBV4-2	many	CASSQVSFGTSGSQETQYF
TRBV15	few	CATSRDLGQQETQYF
TRBV11-2	few	CASSFKGQMASSGANVLTF
TRBV30	NA	CAWSPGLAGGQFF
TRBV3-1	few	CASSQGIRYEQYF
TRBV6-1	few	CATKEALPGANEQFF
TRBV3-1	many	CASSPGWDGGETQYF
TRBV12-3/TRBV12-4	many	CASRQGAGNEQFF
TRBV5-1	NA	CASSLARETSYEQYF
TRBV25-1	many	CASSASSGPRDTQYF
TRBV3-1	NA	CASSQDAVTRGYEQYF
TRBV15	many	CATSRDSPASVDTQYF
TRBV20-1	NA	CSAREDRKNSPLHF
TRBV20-1	few	CSARSGATSTDTQYF
TRBV7-9	NA	CASSSSQANTGELFF
TRBV6-4	few	CASSVQTSGGSYNEQFF
TRBV24-1	NA	CATSDRTSGDRDTQYF
TRBV7-8	few	CASSLRVLEADTQYF
TRBV9	few	CASSGGENTGELFF
TRBV2	NA	CASGRDRGSEQYF
TRBV18	many	CASSPDVSGANVLTF
TRBV7-2	few	CASSLAGSGRSEQYF
TRBV11-2	NA	CASSPDLTYEQYF
TRBV11-1	NA	CASSLRGNGLAGYNEQFF
TRBV11-2	few	CASSLEQGAGYEQFF
TRBV5-1	NA	CASSLGSQGAPDTQYF
TRBV7-2	many	CASSLALSGVSSYEQYF
TRBV29-1	few	CSGGTGANVLTF
TRBV29-1	NA	CSVEDRRNTEAFF
TRBV5-1	NA	CASSFNPGTSGRSEQYF
TRBV7-2	few	CASSLVGGVNYEQYF
TRBV5-1	few	CASSRTPGETQYF